This T cell receptor beta chain was retrieved from a study of T-cell reconstitution after alpha-beta-depleted transplantation in children. This clonotype has at least ten counts. Unique molecular identifiers were built into the TCRbeta library. Each CDR3 protein is one row after TCRdb ran MiXCR on the PCR reads. The sample carries some 240,000 distinct CDR3 sequences, about 11% recorded once. The germline V and J ends were trimmed by 3 bases and 5 bases, with 14 bases remaining between them. The CDR3 length is 13 residues. Germline CDR1 reads DFQATT; CDR2 reads SNEGSKA (reference sequence). V gene TRBV20-1 combines with J gene TRBJ2-7; D perhaps matches TRBD2 (6 bases). The source material was PBMCs from the stem cell graft donor, sampled from the stem cell graft. The sequence was collected from a human donor who donated a stem cell graft to a child with acute lymphoblastic leukemia. The CDR3 DNA follows: TGCAGTGCTAGGGACTACCGAAGTAACGAGCAGTACTTC. This encodes CSARDYRSNEQYF.